Each of the 4 T cell receptor beta chains below was sequenced from the same sample in a study of T cell responses to AZD1222 COVID-19 vaccine. Data came from immunoSEQ multiplex PCR; TCRdb stores just in-frame clones and leaves some out. The sample carries approximately 85,000 clones, 80% to 90% recorded once. The source material was peripheral blood, sampled on day 0 of AZD1222 vaccination. These receptors originate from an adult in good health.

The chain recombines TRBV6-5 with TRBJ1-1; D is unclear. The CDR3 contains 16 residues. Germline V lookup: CDR1 MNHEY, CDR2 SVGAGI. V was cut by 0 bases and J by 5 bases, with 16 bases left in between. This chain's CDR3 is CASSYSRSGRATEAFF. In DNA, the CDR3 is TGTGCCAGCAGTTACTCGCGGTCGGGAAGGGCAACTGAAGCTTTCTTT.

The chain links TRBV3-1 (or the pseudogene TRBV3-2) to TRBJ1-5, with no clear D. With 2 bases removed from V and 4 bases from J, the gap between germline ends came to 9 bases. Germline CDR1 LGHDT, CDR2 YNNKEL (reference sequence). This CDR3 is 14 amino acids long. This CDR3 reads CASSQSQMNQPQHF. CDR3 nucleotides: TGTGCCAGCAGCCAAAGTCAGATGAATCAGCCCCAGCATTTT.

This chain connects TRBV7-7 to TRBJ2-7, with D possibly being TRBD1 (6 bases). The germline V and J ends were trimmed by 1 base and 7 bases, with 11 bases remaining between them. The CDR3 loop spans 13 amino acids. CDR1 is SSHAT and CDR2 is FNYEAQ in the germline V gene (reference sequence). Here the CDR3 DNA reads TGTGCCAGCAGCTTAGTCAGGGGAGTAGAGCAGTACTTC. This gives the protein CASSLVRGVEQYF.

This rearrangement joins TRBV4-2 to TRBJ1-3; 9 bases match TRBD1. In germline, CDR1 is LGHNA, CDR2 YNFKEQ. Trimming at V came to 0 bases and at J to 3 bases, leaving 6 bases not matched to a gene. The CDR3 extends over 17 amino acids. The CDR3 spells CASSQDFWTGVGNTIYF. The CDR3 coding sequence is TGTGCCAGCAGCCAAGATTTTTGGACAGGGGTTGGAAACACCATATATTTT.